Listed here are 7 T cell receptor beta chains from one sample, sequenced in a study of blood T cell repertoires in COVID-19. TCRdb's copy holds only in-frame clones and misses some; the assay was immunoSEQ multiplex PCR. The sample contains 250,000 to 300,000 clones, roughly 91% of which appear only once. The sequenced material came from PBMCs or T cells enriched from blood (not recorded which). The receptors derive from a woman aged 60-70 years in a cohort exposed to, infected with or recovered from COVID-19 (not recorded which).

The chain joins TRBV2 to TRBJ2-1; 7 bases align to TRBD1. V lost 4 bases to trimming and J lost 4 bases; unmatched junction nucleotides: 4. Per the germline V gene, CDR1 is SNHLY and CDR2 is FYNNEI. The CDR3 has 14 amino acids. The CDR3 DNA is TGTGCCAGCAGTGGAGGGGACAGTTACAATGAGCAGTTCTTC. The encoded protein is CASSGGDSYNEQFF.

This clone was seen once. The DNA for the CDR3 is TGTGCCACCAGTGACCCGGGGGGGGCCGCTAGCACAGATACGCAGTATTTT. The encoded protein is CATSDPGGAASTDTQYF. The rearrangement joins TRBV24-1 to TRBJ2-3, with TRBD2 matching over 8 bases. CDR3 length: 17 residues. V lost 4 bases and J lost 0; bases outside the gene matches: 8. Germline CDR1 and CDR2: KGHDR and SFDVKD.

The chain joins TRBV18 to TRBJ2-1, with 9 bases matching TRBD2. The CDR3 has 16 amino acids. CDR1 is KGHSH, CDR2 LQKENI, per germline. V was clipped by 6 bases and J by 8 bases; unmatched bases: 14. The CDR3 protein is CASSPWNSGSSDEQFF. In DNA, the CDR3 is TGTGCCAGCTCCCCTTGGAATAGCGGGAGCAGCGATGAGCAGTTCTTC.

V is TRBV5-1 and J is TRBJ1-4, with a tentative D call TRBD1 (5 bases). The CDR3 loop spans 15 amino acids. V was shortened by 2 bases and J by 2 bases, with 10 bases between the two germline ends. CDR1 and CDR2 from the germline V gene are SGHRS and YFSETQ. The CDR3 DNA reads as TGCGCCAGCAGCTTAGGGGAAACCACTAATGAAAAACTGTTTTTT. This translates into CASSLGETTNEKLFF.

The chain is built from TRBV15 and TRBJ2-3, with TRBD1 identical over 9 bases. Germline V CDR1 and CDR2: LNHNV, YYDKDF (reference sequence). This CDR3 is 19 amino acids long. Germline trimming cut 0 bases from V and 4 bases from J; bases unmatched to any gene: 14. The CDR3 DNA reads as TGTGCCACCAGCAGAGATAGAAGGAAAGGACAGGGGAACGCAGATACGCAGTATTTT. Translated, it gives CATSRDRRKGQGNADTQYF.

CDR3 coding DNA: TGTGCCAGCAGTCCCGCCATTCAGTACTACACCTTC. Translation: CASSPAIQYYTF. The chain employs TRBV28 and TRBJ1-2; D unresolved. The CDR3 runs to 12 residues. Between the trimmed V and J ends, which lost 5 bases and 10 bases, there was a span of 14 bases. Germline CDR1 is MDHEN and CDR2 is SYDVKM.

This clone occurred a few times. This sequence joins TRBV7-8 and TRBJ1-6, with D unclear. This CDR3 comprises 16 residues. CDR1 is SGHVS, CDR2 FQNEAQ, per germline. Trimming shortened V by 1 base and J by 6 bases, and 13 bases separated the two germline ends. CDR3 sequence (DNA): TGTGCCAGCAGCTTAGGATCGGGGTTTGGTAATTCACCCCTCCACTTT. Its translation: CASSLGSGFGNSPLHF.